Here is one TCR beta chain with its context. This entry belongs to a study of blood T cell repertoires in COVID-19. Turning to the study itself: Acute and convalescent COVID-19 samples came from the United States, Italy and Spain. From T cells, B-cell-depleted T cells, or PBMCs came the material, which was cDNA or gDNA.

Authors' data handling: Reference gene primers were amplified, and this amplification served to estimate nucleated cell counts. Here immunoSEQ multiplex PCR was the method, and the copy in TCRdb shows in-frame clones only, minus some. Clone size and V and J calls were adopted from that table, with D and trimming inferred from the DNA. Here the sample spans 200,000 to 250,000 clones, roughly nine tenths being singletons. Trimming cost V 3 bases and J 11 bases, with 19 bases left between them. CDR3 length: 14 amino acids. CDR1 ENHRY and CDR2 SYGVKD come from the germline V gene. This chain uses TRBV10-3 with TRBJ1-1; no reliable D call. The origin of this receptor is a man between 60 and 70 years old with acute or convalescent COVID-19. Sequencing used peripheral blood. CDR3 loop: CAISDSGEKYRAFF. In DNA, the CDR3 is TGTGCCATCAGTGATTCCGGGGAGAAGTATAGGGCTTTCTTT.